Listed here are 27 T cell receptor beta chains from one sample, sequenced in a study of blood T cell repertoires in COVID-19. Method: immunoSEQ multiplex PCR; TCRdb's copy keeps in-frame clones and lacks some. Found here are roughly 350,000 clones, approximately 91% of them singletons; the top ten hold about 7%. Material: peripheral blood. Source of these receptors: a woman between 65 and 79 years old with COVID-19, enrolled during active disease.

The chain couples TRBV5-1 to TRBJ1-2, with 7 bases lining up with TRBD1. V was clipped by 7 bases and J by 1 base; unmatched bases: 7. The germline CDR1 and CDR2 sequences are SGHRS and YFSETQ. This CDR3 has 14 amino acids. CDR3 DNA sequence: TGCGCCAGCGCCAGGGACAGTAATAACTATGGCTACACCTTC. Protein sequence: CASARDSNNYGYTF.

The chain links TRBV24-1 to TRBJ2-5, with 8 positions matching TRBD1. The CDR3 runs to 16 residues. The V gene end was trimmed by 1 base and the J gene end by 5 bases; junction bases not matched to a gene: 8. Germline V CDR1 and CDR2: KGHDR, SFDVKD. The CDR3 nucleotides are TGTGCCACCAGTGATTTTATCCGGACAGGGCGGGAGACCCAGTACTTC. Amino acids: CATSDFIRTGRETQYF.

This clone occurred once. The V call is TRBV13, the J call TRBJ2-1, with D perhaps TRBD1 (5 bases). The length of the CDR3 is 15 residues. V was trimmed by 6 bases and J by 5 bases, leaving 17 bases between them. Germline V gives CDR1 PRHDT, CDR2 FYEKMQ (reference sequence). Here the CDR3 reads CASSNYVGANNEQFF. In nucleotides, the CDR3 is TGTGCCAGCAGTAACTATGTAGGGGCTAACAATGAGCAGTTCTTC.

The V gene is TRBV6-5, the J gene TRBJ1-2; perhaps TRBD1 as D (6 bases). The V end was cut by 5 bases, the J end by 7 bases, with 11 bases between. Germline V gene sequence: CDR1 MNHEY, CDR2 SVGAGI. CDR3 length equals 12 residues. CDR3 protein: CASSPGRGGYTF. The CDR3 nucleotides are TGTGCCAGCAGTCCGGGCAGGGGTGGCTACACCTTC.

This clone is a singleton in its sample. CDR3 region: CASSSAGPTGYEQYF. The CDR3 region has the DNA TGTGCCAGCAGTTCCGCGGGACCAACGGGCTACGAGCAGTACTTC. This rearrangement joins TRBV28 to TRBJ2-7, with TRBD2 as a possible D gene (6 bases). The CDR3 runs to 15 residues. Germline V gene lookup returns CDR1 MDHEN and CDR2 SYDVKM. The V gene lost 4 bases and the J gene lost 3 bases, with 16 bases spanning the gap.

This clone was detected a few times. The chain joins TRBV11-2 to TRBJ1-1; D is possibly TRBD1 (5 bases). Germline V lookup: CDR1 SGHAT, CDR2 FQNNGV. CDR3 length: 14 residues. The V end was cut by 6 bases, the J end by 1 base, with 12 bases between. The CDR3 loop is CASSHSGGNTEAFF. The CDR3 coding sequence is TGTGCCAGCAGTCACTCCGGGGGGAACACTGAAGCTTTCTTT.

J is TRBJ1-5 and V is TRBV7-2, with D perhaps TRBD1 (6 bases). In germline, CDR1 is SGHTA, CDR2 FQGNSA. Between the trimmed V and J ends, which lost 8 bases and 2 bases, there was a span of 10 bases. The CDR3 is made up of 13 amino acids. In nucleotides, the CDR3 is TGTGCCAGCTGCCGGACAGGCAATCAGCCCCAGCATTTT. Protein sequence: CASCRTGNQPQHF.

The CDR3 DNA follows: TGTGCCAGCTCACCCCAGACAGGGGAGAACACTGAAGCTTTCTTT. Translated: CASSPQTGENTEAFF. J is TRBJ1-1 and V is TRBV18, with 8 bases lining up with TRBD1. The trim removed 3 bases at V and 1 base at J, leaving 4 bases unmatched. The CDR3 is 15 amino acids. Germline V gene lookup returns CDR1 KGHSH and CDR2 LQKENI.

The CDR3 DNA reads as TGTGCCACCCTAAGGGGATACCCGAACACCGGGGAGCTGTTTTTT. This translates into CATLRGYPNTGELFF. The J gene is TRBJ2-2, the V gene TRBV6-5, with D possibly being TRBD1 (5 bases). CDR1 and CDR2 (germline): MNHEY, SVGAGI. V shed 10 bases and J shed 0 bases, with 15 bases lying between them. The CDR3 length is 15 residues.

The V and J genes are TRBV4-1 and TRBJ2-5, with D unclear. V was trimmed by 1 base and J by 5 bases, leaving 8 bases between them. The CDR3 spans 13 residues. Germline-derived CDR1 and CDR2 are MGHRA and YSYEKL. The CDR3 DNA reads TGCGCCAGCAGCCAAGCCCCCGTGGAGACCCAGTACTTC. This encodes CASSQAPVETQYF.

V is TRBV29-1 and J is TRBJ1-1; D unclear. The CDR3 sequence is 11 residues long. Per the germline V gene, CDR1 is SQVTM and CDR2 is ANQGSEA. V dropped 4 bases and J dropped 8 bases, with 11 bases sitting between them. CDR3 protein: CSVVPRAEAFF. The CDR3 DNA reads TGCAGCGTTGTCCCGAGGGCCGAAGCTTTCTTT.

CDR3 coding DNA: TGTGCCGCCGCGCGGGGGCCGGGGGAGACCCAGTACTTC. The encoded protein is CAAARGPGETQYF. This chain joins TRBV24-1 and TRBJ2-5; a possible D gene is TRBD2 (7 bases). This CDR3 comprises 13 residues. Trimming took 12 bases from V and 5 from J, leaving 18 bases between them. Germline CDR1 and CDR2: KGHDR and SFDVKD.

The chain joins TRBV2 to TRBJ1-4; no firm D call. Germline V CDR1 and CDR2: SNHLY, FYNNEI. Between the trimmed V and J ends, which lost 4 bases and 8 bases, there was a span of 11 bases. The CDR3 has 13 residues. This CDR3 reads CASSAGVVEKLFF. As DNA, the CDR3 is TGTGCCAGCAGTGCCGGTGTGGTGGAAAAACTGTTTTTT.

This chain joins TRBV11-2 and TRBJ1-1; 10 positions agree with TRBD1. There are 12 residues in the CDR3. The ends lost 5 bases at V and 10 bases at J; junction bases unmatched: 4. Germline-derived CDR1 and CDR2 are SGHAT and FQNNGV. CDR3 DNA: TGTGCCAGCAGCCCGGGGACAGGGGCAGCTTTCTTT. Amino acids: CASSPGTGAAFF.

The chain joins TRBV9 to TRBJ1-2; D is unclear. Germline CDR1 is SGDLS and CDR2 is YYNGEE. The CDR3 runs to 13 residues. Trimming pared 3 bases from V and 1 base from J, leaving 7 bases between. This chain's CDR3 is CASSGGNNYGYTF. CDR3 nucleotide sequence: TGTGCCAGCAGCGGAGGCAATAACTATGGCTACACCTTC.

CDR3 sequence (DNA): TGTGCCAGCAGTGATCTCCGCGGGGGGGCCAATGAGCAGTTCTTC. This sequence encodes CASSDLRGGANEQFF. The J gene is TRBJ2-1, the V gene TRBV2, with TRBD2 matching over 9 bases. Trimming at V came to 3 bases and at J to 6 bases, leaving 6 bases not matched to a gene. CDR1 SNHLY and CDR2 FYNNEI come from the germline V gene. CDR3 length: 15 residues.

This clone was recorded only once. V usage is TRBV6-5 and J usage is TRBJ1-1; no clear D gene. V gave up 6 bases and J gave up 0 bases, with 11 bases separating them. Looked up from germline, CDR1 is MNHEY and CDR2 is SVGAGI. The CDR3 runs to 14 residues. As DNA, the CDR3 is TGTGCCAGCAGACCTAGTACGGTGAACACTGAAGCTTTCTTT. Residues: CASRPSTVNTEAFF.

The CDR3 coding sequence is TGTGCCAGCAGCCAAGACCTAGCGGGGGGGCGCTCCTACGAGCAGTACTTC. As protein: CASSQDLAGGRSYEQYF. The genes are TRBV14 and TRBJ2-7; 12 bases match TRBD2. V lost 0 bases to trimming and J lost 0 bases; unmatched junction nucleotides: 3. The V gene's germline CDR1 is SGHDN and CDR2 FVKESK. The CDR3 length is 17 residues.

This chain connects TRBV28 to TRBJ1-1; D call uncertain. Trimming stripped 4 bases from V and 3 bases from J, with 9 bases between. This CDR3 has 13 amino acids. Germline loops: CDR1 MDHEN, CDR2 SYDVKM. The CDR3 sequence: CASSSKTYTEAFF. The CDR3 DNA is TGTGCCAGCAGTTCCAAGACTTACACTGAAGCTTTCTTT.

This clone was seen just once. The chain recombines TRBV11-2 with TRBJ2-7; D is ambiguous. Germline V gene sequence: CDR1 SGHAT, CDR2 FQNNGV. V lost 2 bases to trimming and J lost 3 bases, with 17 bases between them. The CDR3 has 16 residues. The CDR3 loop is CASSLNDPGSGYEQYF. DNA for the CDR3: TGTGCCAGCAGCTTAAACGATCCAGGTTCAGGCTACGAGCAGTACTTC. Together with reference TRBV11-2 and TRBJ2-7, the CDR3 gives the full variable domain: EAGVAQSPRYKIIEKRQSVAFWCNPISGHATLYWYQQILGQGPKLLIQFQNNGVVDDSQLPKDRFSAERLKGVDSTLKIQPAKLEDSAVYLCASSLNDPGSGYEQYFGPGTRLTVT.

CDR3 sequence (DNA): TGTGCCAGCAGCTTAGACCGGACTAGCCTAGAGACCCAGTACTTC. It codes for CASSLDRTSLETQYF. The chain recombines TRBV7-9 with TRBJ2-5; 8 bases are a match to TRBD2. After removal of 1 base from V and 4 bases from J, the junction contained 5 bases not matched to a gene. CDR3 length: 15 residues. In germline, CDR1 is SEHNR, CDR2 FQNEAQ (reference sequence). Full variable domain (outside the CDR3, taken from reference TRBV7-9 and TRBJ2-5): DTGVSQNPRHKITKRGQNVTFRCDPISEHNRLYWYRQTLGQGPEFLTYFQNEAQLEKSRLLSDRFSAERPKGSFSTLEIQRTEQGDSAMYLCASSLDRTSLETQYFGPGTRLLVL.

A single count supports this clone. CDR3 nucleotide sequence: TGTGCCAGCAGTTACAGTCAGAGGGCCGGTGAAGCTTTCTTT. This translates into CASSYSQRAGEAFF. The V and J genes are TRBV6-5 and TRBJ1-1; D gene unclear. Trimming removed 2 bases from V and 7 bases from J, with 14 bases in between. The CDR3 is 14 amino acids. Per the germline V gene, CDR1 is MNHEY and CDR2 is SVGAGI.

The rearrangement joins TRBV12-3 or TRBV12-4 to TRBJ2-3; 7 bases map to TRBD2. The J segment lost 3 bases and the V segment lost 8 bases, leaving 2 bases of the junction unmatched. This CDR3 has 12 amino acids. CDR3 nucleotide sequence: TGTGCCAGCGGGGGGGGAACAGATACGCAGTATTTT. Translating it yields CASGGGTDTQYF.

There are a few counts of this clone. The DNA for the CDR3 is TGTGCCAGCAGCCTGGCTGGGGCGGCCTTCTACGAGCAGTACTTC. This encodes CASSLAGAAFYEQYF. The genes are TRBV5-6 and TRBJ2-7, with D possibly being TRBD1 (5 bases). The CDR3 is 15 amino acids. Trimming removed 4 bases at V and 3 bases at J, with 17 bases between. Looked up from germline, CDR1 is SGHDT and CDR2 is YYEEEE.

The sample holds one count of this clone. CDR3 sequence reads: CASSLEGMGNSPLHF. DNA of the CDR3: TGCGCCAGCAGCCTGGAGGGAATGGGAAATTCACCCCTCCACTTT. The chain recombines TRBV4-1 with TRBJ1-6; no definite D call. The CDR3 runs 15 residues. The germline V gene encodes CDR1 MGHRA and CDR2 YSYEKL. The germline V and J ends were trimmed by 4 bases and 7 bases, with 14 bases remaining between them.

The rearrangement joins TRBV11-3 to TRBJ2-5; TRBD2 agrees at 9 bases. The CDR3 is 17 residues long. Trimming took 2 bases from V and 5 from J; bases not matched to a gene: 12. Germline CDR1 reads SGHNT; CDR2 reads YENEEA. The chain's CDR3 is CASSLKTHAGGPETQYF. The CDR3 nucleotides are TGTGCCAGCAGCTTAAAGACCCACGCGGGGGGGCCGGAGACCCAGTACTTC.

CDR3 coding DNA: TGTGCCATCAGTTCTCAGGGGGTTAATCAGCCCCAGCATTTT. Translation gives CAISSQGVNQPQHF. V gene TRBV10-3 combines with J gene TRBJ1-5, with 7 positions matching TRBD1. Germline-derived CDR1 and CDR2 are ENHRY and SYGVKD. The CDR3 has 14 residues. V lost 5 bases and J lost 4; bases outside the gene matches: 5.